This T cell receptor (beta chain) was observed in a study of T-cell reconstitution after alpha-beta-depleted transplantation in children. As it was prepared, the TCRbeta library received unique molecular identifiers. TCRdb passed the PCR reads through MiXCR, listing each CDR3 protein once. The sample consists of 350,000 to 500,000 distinct CDR3 sequences, around 46% of them appearing once. CDR1 and CDR2 (germline): SGHRS, YFSETQ. The CDR3 covers 14 residues. Losses at the gene ends were 3 bases for V and 5 bases for J; bases not matched to a gene: 5. This clonotype was found many times. The chain combines TRBV5-1 with TRBJ2-5, with TRBD1 identical over 9 bases. This specimen consisted of PBMCs, obtained before TCRalphabeta/CD19-depleted stem cell transplant. The receptor's source is a girl aged 2-10 years with aplastic anemia, due to receive a stem cell transplant. The DNA for the CDR3 is TGCGCCAGCAGCTCCGGGACAGGGCGGGAGACCCAGTACTTC. Protein product: CASSSGTGRETQYF.